This T cell receptor (beta chain) is from a study of cytotoxic CD8 clonotypes in ibrutinib-treated CLL. For the study at large: Patients: 11 to 12 relapsed/refractory, more than 14 treatment-naive, around 17 IGHV unmutated. Responses: some 25 partial, 2 complete; after median approximately six years, roughly 14 stayed remitted, roughly 12 progressed.

Study findings and constraints: In comparison with age-matched healthy donors, baseline clonality was higher and tracked circulating CD8+ T-cell counts. Public clonotypes (which were uncommon) either contracted or remained stable on treatment.

The CDR3 covers 12 residues. V was cut by 2 bases and J by 7 bases, with 6 bases left in between. The germline gives CDR1 SGHTA, CDR2 FQGNSA. Points on this clone: Its antigen remains unidentified.

Produced via immunoSEQ multiplex PCR; TCRdb's table is partial and in-frame only. The sample holds 330,000 or so clones, over 55% seen once. The chain recombines TRBV7-2 with TRBJ2-1; no definite D call. The sequenced sample was PBMCs, obtained after 36 months of ibrutinib treatment. The TCR originated in a human donor with chronic lymphocytic leukemia. CDR3 protein: CASSLLLNEQFF. CDR3 DNA: TGTGCCAGCAGCTTATTACTTAATGAGCAGTTCTTC. The variable domain in full, completed from reference TRBV7-2 and TRBJ2-1, reads GAGVSQSPSNKVTEKGKDVELRCDPISGHTALYWYRQSLGQGLEFLIYFQGNSAPDKSGLPSDRFSAERTGGSVSTLTIQRTQQEDSAVYLCASSLLLNEQFFGPGTRLTVL.